This passage covers 32 T cell receptor beta chains from one sample sequenced in a study of cytomegalovirus exposure and HLA in healthy donors. The primer mix had 60 Vbeta and 13 Jbeta primers. Assay used: immunoSEQ multiplex PCR; TCRdb lists only in-frame clones, some missing. The sample contains 110,000 or so clones, 82% of which appear only once. The sequenced material came from PBMCs. The receptors shown here come from a woman aged 18-30 years in good health and CMV-seronegative.

The rearrangement uses TRBV19 and TRBJ2-2; 8 positions match TRBD1. After removal of 9 bases from V and 5 bases from J, the junction contained 11 bases not matched to a gene. The CDR3 contains 15 residues. From germline, CDR1 is LNHDA and CDR2 SQIVND (reference sequence). The CDR3: CASVDRGMSTGELFF. As DNA, the CDR3 is TGTGCCAGCGTCGACAGGGGTATGAGTACCGGGGAGCTGTTTTTT. Variable domain in full (rest from reference TRBV19 and TRBJ2-2): DGGITQSPKYLFRKEGQNVTLSCEQNLNHDAMYWYRQDPGQGLRLIYYSQIVNDFQKGDIAEGYSVSREKKESFPLTVTSAQKNPTAFYLCASVDRGMSTGELFFGEGSRLTVL.

The chain couples TRBV4-1 to TRBJ1-1; D ambiguous. Germline CDR1 and CDR2: MGHRA and YSYEKL. This CDR3 contains 15 residues. V was cut by 0 bases and J by 2 bases, with 10 bases left in between. Here the CDR3 DNA reads TGCGCCAGCAGCCAAGAGAAGTTCAGTAACACTGAAGCTTTCTTT. Translation: CASSQEKFSNTEAFF.

The J gene is TRBJ1-1, the V gene TRBV7-9; no reliable D call. The V end was cut by 6 bases, the J end by 0 bases, with 11 bases between. Germline CDR1 is SEHNR and CDR2 is FQNEAQ (reference sequence). The CDR3 covers 14 residues. CDR3 sequence: CASRSLELNTEAFF. The CDR3 region has the DNA TGTGCCAGCAGGTCTTTGGAGTTGAACACTGAAGCTTTCTTT. Full variable domain (rest looked up from reference TRBV7-9 and TRBJ1-1): DTGVSQNPRHKITKRGQNVTFRCDPISEHNRLYWYRQTLGQGPEFLTYFQNEAQLEKSRLLSDRFSAERPKGSFSTLEIQRTEQGDSAMYLCASRSLELNTEAFFGQGTRLTVV.

This rearrangement joins TRBV2 to TRBJ2-7; 7 bases fit TRBD1. The CDR3 totals 13 residues. V dropped 4 bases and J dropped 6; count of bases not matched to a gene: 6. Germline-derived CDR1 and CDR2 are SNHLY and FYNNEI. CDR3 bases: TGTGCCAGCAGTGCCCAACAGGGGAGCGAGCAGTACTTC. Translation: CASSAQQGSEQYF.

The rearrangement uses TRBV5-4 and TRBJ2-7; 9 bases are a match to TRBD1. V was clipped by 4 bases and J by 12 bases; unmatched bases: 8. The germline V gene encodes CDR1 SGHNT and CDR2 YYREEE (reference sequence). This CDR3 has 12 residues. CDR3 nucleotide sequence: TGTGCCAGCAGCAGGGACAGGGCCAATCGGTACTTC. Its protein is CASSRDRANRYF.

V is TRBV2 and J is TRBJ1-2; perhaps TRBD1 as D (6 bases). V lost 2 bases and J 6 bases, leaving 10 bases between the germline ends. The CDR3 spans 13 residues. The germline V gene encodes CDR1 SNHLY and CDR2 FYNNEI. The CDR3 DNA is TGTGCCAGCAGTGAACGCAGGGGAAATGGCTACACCTTC. Translated, it gives CASSERRGNGYTF.

V is TRBV5-4 and J is TRBJ1-5; TRBD1 is a possible D gene (5 bases). Germline CDR1 reads SGHNT; CDR2 reads YYREEE (reference sequence). Trimming removed 0 bases from V and 4 bases from J, with 14 bases in between. The CDR3 is made up of 16 amino acids. CDR3 nucleotides: TGTGCCAGCAGCTTGGGGCCAGGGAACTCAAATCAGCCCCAGCATTTT. Protein: CASSLGPGNSNQPQHF.

The rearrangement joins TRBV4-2 to TRBJ2-3, with a weak D call TRBD1 (5 bases). V lost 0 bases, J lost 7 bases, and 14 bases lay in between. Germline-derived CDR1 and CDR2 are LGHNA and YNFKEQ. The CDR3 loop spans 15 amino acids. CDR3 in amino acids: CASSQERSRAHTQYF. CDR3 nucleotides: TGTGCCAGCAGCCAAGAAAGGTCCAGGGCCCATACGCAGTATTTT.

The chain employs TRBV27 and TRBJ2-5, with D perhaps matching TRBD2 (5 bases). The end of the DNA fits TRBJ2-7 better, so the J call may be wrong. CDR3 length: 13 residues. In germline, CDR1 is MNHEY, CDR2 SMNVEV (reference sequence). The CDR3 nucleotides read TGTGCCAGCAGTTTAGCGGGCCCATACGAGCAGTACTTC. It codes for CASSLAGPYEQYF.

The chain recombines TRBV6-5 with TRBJ2-1; weak D call: TRBD2 (5 bases). Germline V gene sequence: CDR1 MNHEY, CDR2 SVGAGI. V lost 7 bases, J lost 9 bases, and 10 bases lay in between. The CDR3 sequence is 11 residues long. The CDR3 region has the DNA TGTGCCAGCAAGGACTTCGGTGAGCAGTTCTTC. As protein: CASKDFGEQFF.

This clone appeared a few times. V gene TRBV6-1 combines with J gene TRBJ1-4; 7 positions match TRBD1. Germline V gives CDR1 MNHNS, CDR2 SASEGT. Trimming cost V 8 bases and J 5 bases; bases outside gene matches: 8. The CDR3 is made up of 14 amino acids. CDR3 sequence (DNA): TGTGCCAGCCTACAGGGGACGGAAAATGAAAAACTGTTTTTT. Translating it yields CASLQGTENEKLFF.

This chain joins TRBV28 and TRBJ1-5; 8 bases are shared with TRBD1. Looked up from germline, CDR1 is MDHEN and CDR2 is SYDVKM. This CDR3 has 15 amino acids. With 6 bases clipped from V and 4 bases from J, the junction kept 8 bases outside the gene matches. The CDR3 here is CASRPGQGWNQPQHF. CDR3 nucleotide sequence: TGTGCCAGCAGACCTGGACAGGGATGGAATCAGCCCCAGCATTTT.

The gene calls are TRBV5-6 and TRBJ2-2; TRBD1 aligns across 7 bases. The junction had 7 bases not matched to a gene; V was cut back by 4 bases and J by 1 base. Germline V lookup: CDR1 SGHDT, CDR2 YYEEEE. There are 16 residues in the CDR3. CDR3 sequence (DNA): TGTGCCAGCAGCGCGTTCGGGACAGTGAACACCGGGGAGCTGTTTTTT. Translation gives CASSAFGTVNTGELFF.

This clone was seen more than once but under ten times. CDR3 loop: CASSQGTGGGDTEAFF. The CDR3 DNA is TGCGCCAGCAGCCAAGGTACAGGGGGCGGGGACACTGAAGCTTTCTTT. V usage is TRBV4-3 and J usage is TRBJ1-1, with 9 bases that match TRBD1. Germline V gives CDR1 LGHNA, CDR2 YSLEER. With V trimmed by 1 base and J by 3 bases, 6 bases remained unmatched. This CDR3 contains 16 residues.

The V and J genes are TRBV19 and TRBJ2-3; TRBD2 might be the D (6 bases). Trimming shortened V by 7 bases and J by 4 bases, and 18 bases separated the two germline ends. From germline, CDR1 is LNHDA and CDR2 SQIVND (reference sequence). The CDR3 is made up of 15 amino acids. CDR3 coding DNA: TGTGCCAGTAATTTTGGAGGGGATGGGGCAGATACGCAGTATTTT. Protein sequence: CASNFGGDGADTQYF.

In the case of this clone: Other DNA sequences in the sample encode the same CDR3. The chain recombines TRBV11-2 with TRBJ2-7; 7 positions match TRBD1. The V gene's germline CDR1 is SGHAT and CDR2 FQNNGV. The junction had 8 bases not matched to a gene; V was cut back by 5 bases and J by 4 bases. The CDR3 runs to 14 residues. The DNA of the CDR3 is TGTGCCAGCAGCCCGAGGGGGCCCATATACGAGCAGTACGTC. This codes for CASSPRGPIYEQYV.

Remarks on this clone: This CDR3 is also generated by other DNA sequences in the sample. The chain joins TRBV20-1 to TRBJ1-4; no definite D call. Germline-derived CDR1 and CDR2 are DFQATT and SNEGSKA (reference sequence). The CDR3 is 11 residues long. The V end was cut by 2 bases, the J end by 8 bases, with 6 bases between. The CDR3 region has the DNA TGCAGTGCTAGAACGCGGGAAAAACTGTTTTTT. This codes for CSARTREKLFF.

The rearrangement joins TRBV6-5 to TRBJ2-7; weak D call: TRBD1 (6 bases). The CDR3 is 13 amino acids. Germline-derived CDR1 and CDR2 are MNHEY and SVGAGI. V dropped 3 bases and J dropped 2 bases, with 8 bases sitting between them. CDR3 amino acids: CASSYGQPYEQYF. In DNA, the CDR3 is TGTGCCAGCAGTTATGGACAGCCCTACGAGCAGTACTTC.

This clone came up a few times. The V and J genes are TRBV9 and TRBJ2-5; 9 nucleotides line up with TRBD1. CDR3 length: 16 amino acids. The V and J ends lost 0 bases and 6 bases, in that order; junction bases with no gene match: 9. The V gene's germline CDR1 is SGDLS and CDR2 YYNGEE. CDR3 amino acids: CASSVGGTGRGQTQYF. In DNA form, the CDR3 reads TGTGCCAGCAGCGTAGGGGGGACAGGGCGCGGTCAGACCCAGTACTTC.

The chain uses TRBV7-2 and TRBJ1-5, with TRBD1 as a possible D gene (6 bases). This CDR3 comprises 15 residues. Germline values: CDR1 SGHTA, CDR2 FQGNSA. The V end lost 5 bases, the J end lost 0 bases, and 11 bases lay between the germline ends. DNA of the CDR3: TGTGCCAGCAGCCTAAGACAGGATAGCAATCAGCCCCAGCATTTT. Translating it yields CASSLRQDSNQPQHF.

This clone appeared once. The gene calls are TRBV29-1 and TRBJ2-1; 8 bases are shared with TRBD2. There are 16 residues in the CDR3. Germline CDR1 and CDR2: SQVTM and ANQGSEA. V shed 0 bases and J 2 bases; nucleotides not matched to a gene: 6. CDR3 coding DNA: TGCAGCGTTGAAGACCTACGGGGGGGCCCCTACAATGAGCAGTTCTTC. The encoded protein is CSVEDLRGGPYNEQFF.

In DNA, the CDR3 is TGTGCCAGCAGTCCTGGGAGAAATCAGCCCCAGCATTTT. This gives the protein CASSPGRNQPQHF. This chain joins TRBV6-6 and TRBJ1-5; D is undetermined. The germline V gene has CDR1 MNHNY and CDR2 SVGAGI (reference sequence). The V and J ends lost 5 bases and 4 bases respectively, with 9 bases between them. This CDR3 is built from 13 residues.

The rearrangement links TRBV4-1 to TRBJ1-2, with a tentative D call TRBD1 (5 bases). This CDR3 has 14 amino acids. The V gene lost 7 bases and the J gene lost 5 bases, with 17 bases spanning the gap. CDR1 and CDR2 from the germline V gene are MGHRA and YSYEKL. CDR3 in DNA: TGCGCCAGCAACCGGGCCCCACAGGAGTATGGCTACACCTTC. Amino acid sequence: CASNRAPQEYGYTF.

This clone appeared a single time. This chain links TRBV5-4 with TRBJ2-4; the match to TRBD1 covers 9 bases. This CDR3 is 18 amino acids long. The junction had 12 bases not matched to a gene; V was cut back by 3 bases and J by 2 bases. CDR1 is SGHNT, CDR2 YYREEE, per germline (reference sequence). CDR3 sequence reads: CASSSAKQGARTKNIQYF. The CDR3 DNA is TGTGCCAGCAGCTCCGCCAAACAGGGGGCGCGGACCAAAAACATTCAGTACTTC.

The rearrangement joins TRBV13 to TRBJ1-1, with 7 bases that match TRBD1. Per the germline V gene, CDR1 is PRHDT and CDR2 is FYEKMQ (reference sequence). The CDR3 is 14 residues long. J was trimmed by 5 bases and V by 5 bases; bases with no gene match: 8. The CDR3 nucleotides read TGTGCCAGCAGCCTCAGGGGGGTGGGAACTGAAGCTTTCTTT. Amino acids: CASSLRGVGTEAFF.

The J gene is TRBJ2-1, the V gene TRBV7-2; 10 bases fit TRBD2. The V gene end was trimmed by 2 bases and the J gene end by 10 bases; junction bases not matched to a gene: 8. CDR1 is SGHTA, CDR2 FQGNSA, per germline. The CDR3 contains 15 residues. DNA for the CDR3: TGTGCCAGCAGCTTAAAAGCGGGGGGGCCCACAGAGCAGTTCTTC. Translating gives CASSLKAGGPTEQFF.

This sequence joins TRBV4-3 and TRBJ1-6; D unresolved. Germline V gene lookup returns CDR1 LGHNA and CDR2 YSLEER. CDR3 length: 16 residues. V lost 0 bases to trimming and J lost 0 bases, with 6 bases between them. The CDR3 reads CASSQDFSSYNSPLHF. The CDR3 nucleotides read TGCGCCAGCAGCCAAGATTTCAGCTCCTATAATTCACCCCTCCACTTT.

This clone was picked up one time. The chain is built from TRBV5-1 and TRBJ2-3, with 8 positions matching TRBD1. Germline CDR1 reads SGHRS; CDR2 reads YFSETQ. After removal of 4 bases from V and 5 bases from J, the junction contained 6 bases not matched to a gene. The CDR3 length is 14 residues. CDR3 nucleotide sequence: TGCGCCAGCAGCACGGGACAGGCTGAAGATACGCAGTATTTT. This encodes CASSTGQAEDTQYF. Complete variable domain (other parts from reference TRBV5-1 and TRBJ2-3): KAGVTQTPRYLIKTRGQQVTLSCSPISGHRSVSWYQQTPGQGLQFLFEYFSETQRNKGNFPGRFSGRQFSNSRSEMNVSTLELGDSALYLCASSTGQAEDTQYFGPGTRLTVL.

The chain couples TRBV9 to TRBJ2-3; weak D call: TRBD1 (8 bases). Deletions cut 4 bases from V and 12 bases from J, with 15 bases between. The CDR3 covers 12 residues. From germline, CDR1 is SGDLS and CDR2 YYNGEE. For the CDR3, the DNA is TGTGCCAGCAGCACAGGGGGGGGGCTTCAGTATTTT. Encoded protein: CASSTGGGLQYF.

This clone has a single count. This chain uses TRBV15 with TRBJ2-7, with D possibly TRBD2 on 5 matching bases. CDR3 length equals 15 residues. V lost 0 bases, J lost 0 bases, and 9 bases lay in between. Germline V gene data show CDR1 as LNHNV and CDR2 as YYDKDF (reference sequence). Here the CDR3 reads CATSRDSAGSYEQYF. In nucleotides, the CDR3 is TGTGCCACCAGCAGAGATTCTGCGGGCTCCTACGAGCAGTACTTC.

The rearrangement joins TRBV6-1 to TRBJ1-3; D is possibly TRBD1 (6 bases). The germline V and J ends were trimmed by 8 bases and 4 bases, with 15 bases remaining between them. The CDR3 sequence is 14 residues long. Germline CDR1 and CDR2: MNHNS and SASEGT. CDR3 protein: CASGTLRTGNTIYF. CDR3 sequence (DNA): TGTGCCAGCGGGACATTAAGAACAGGAAACACCATATATTTT.

The V gene is TRBV10-2, the J gene TRBJ2-5; 10 bases fit TRBD2. From germline, CDR1 is WSHSY and CDR2 SAAADI. V was clipped by 9 bases and J by 3 bases; unmatched bases: 7. This CDR3 spans 14 amino acids. The CDR3 DNA sequence: TGCGCCAGTTTAGATACTAGCGGGGAAGAGACCCAGTACTTC. Protein sequence: CASLDTSGEETQYF.